The present entry profiles one T cell receptor beta chain with its context. Its antigen is unknown. The sample comes from a study of blood T cells in healthy people across ages. In the study overall: Every two T cells gave about one barcoded beta molecule via template switching.

Looked up from germline, CDR1 is LGHDT and CDR2 is YNNKEL (reference sequence). The CDR3 sequence is 16 residues long. V shed 1 base and J shed 0 bases, with 7 bases lying between them. Combining a sample-barcoded 5' primer with a J-beta primer mix, a second PCR ran for 7 to 11 cycles. Every cDNA was tagged by a template-switch adaptor with 12 random nucleotides. Samples each returned at least 3 million CDR3-containing paired-end reads. TCRdb processed the 5' RACE reads anew with MiXCR; each CDR3 protein has one entry. The sample records some 1,500,000 distinct CDR3 sequences, less than 45% being singletons. General study points: Naive T cell percentage and TCR beta diversity correlated strongly.

Material for sequencing was blood. This TCR was recovered from a woman aged 18-29 years in good health. This rearrangement joins TRBV3-1 to TRBJ2-6, with D uncertain. For the CDR3, the DNA is TGTGCCAGCAGCCAAGGCCCCGCCTCTGGGGCCAACGTCCTGACTTTC. This translates into CASSQGPASGANVLTF. The variable domain in full, with the rest retrieved from reference TRBV3-1 and TRBJ2-6, is DTAVSQTPKYLVTQMGNDKSIKCEQNLGHDTMYWYKQDSKKFLKIMFSYNNKELIINETVPNRFSPKSPDKAHLNLHINSLELGDSAVYFCASSQGPASGANVLTFGAGSRLTVL.